This note documents a single TCR beta chain sequence. What it binds is not known. This specimen comes from a study of CD8 T cells in ankylosing spondylitis. Study results and limitations: CD8+ by phenotype, disease-linked clones were relatively rare in peripheral blood. Disease-associated clones were reportedly significantly overrepresented in matched ankylosing spondylitis synovial fluid. Made up of about eight highly homologous variants, a TCR beta motif appeared characteristic of ankylosing spondylitis blood.

CDR1 is DFQATT and CDR2 is SNEGSKA in the germline V gene (reference sequence). The CDR3 totals 15 residues. Trimming shortened V by 0 bases and J by 1 base, and 12 bases separated the two germline ends. In TCRdb, the 5' RACE reads were re-called with MiXCR into one record per CDR3 protein. The data show 500,000 to 650,000 distinct CDR3 sequences, less than 6% seen once. The chain has TRBV20-1 and TRBJ1-1; no clear D. The specimen was blood, either unsorted or a sorted T cell fraction (not recorded which). This sequence was found in a male donor with ankylosing spondylitis. CDR3 in amino acids: CSARDPRSSNTEAFF. The CDR3 bases are TGCAGTGCTAGAGATCCCAGATCCTCGAACACTGAAGCTTTCTTT.